Following are 18 T cell receptor beta chains from one sample sequenced in a study of blood T cell repertoires in COVID-19 (dated by TCRdb to 2020 to 2021). The protocol used for the library was the immunoSEQ multiplex PCR assay. TCRdb stores this immuneACCESS table with in-frame sequences only. Part of the clones is absent; in the studies checked, under half of the shortfall reflects unresolved V genes, and no reason is known for the rest. This sample holds tens of thousands of clones; around 84% were observed only once. The top ten clones comprise 6.9% of the sample. The sequenced sample was peripheral blood. The receptors originated from a man aged 45-65 years with active COVID-19.

This clone was observed a handful of times. This chain joins TRBV6-6 and TRBJ1-3, with 11 positions matching TRBD1. Germline-derived CDR1 and CDR2 are MNHNY and SVGAGI (reference sequence). This CDR3 has 17 amino acids. V shed 5 bases and J 5 bases; nucleotides not matched to a gene: 11. The CDR3 loop reads CASSPRTGGVVRNTIYF. CDR3 DNA: TGTGCCAGCAGTCCTCGGACAGGGGGCGTCGTCCGAAACACCATATATTTT.

This sequence joins TRBV5-1 and TRBJ1-1; 12 nucleotides line up with TRBD1. The CDR3 has 16 residues. The ends lost 4 bases at V and 4 bases at J; junction bases unmatched: 8. Germline V lookup: CDR1 SGHRS, CDR2 YFSETQ. The CDR3 nucleotides are TGCGCCAGCAGCCCTGGGACAGGGGGCCGGGGCACTGAAGCTTTCTTT. Translated, it gives CASSPGTGGRGTEAFF.

This clone was seen a single time. V and J are TRBV13 and TRBJ2-7; 16 bases agree with TRBD2. The CDR3 spans 17 residues. The germline gives CDR1 PRHDT, CDR2 FYEKMQ (reference sequence). V lost 4 bases, J lost 2 bases, and 5 bases stayed unmatched. CDR3 DNA: TGTGCCAGCAGCTCCCAGGGACTAGCGGGGGGGACCTACGAGCAGTACTTC. Protein sequence: CASSSQGLAGGTYEQYF.

Only one count was recorded for this clone. The rearrangement links TRBV5-4 to TRBJ1-1; D unresolved. The CDR3 is 15 residues long. V lost 1 base and J lost 1, with 11 bases in between. Germline V CDR1 and CDR2: SGHNT, YYREEE (reference sequence). This CDR3 is CASSLYVGENTEAFF. In nucleotides, the CDR3 is TGTGCCAGCAGCTTGTATGTCGGTGAGAACACTGAAGCTTTCTTT.

This rearrangement joins TRBV6-5 to TRBJ1-4; D unclear. The CDR3 has 15 amino acids. CDR1 and CDR2 (germline): MNHEY, SVGAGI. V lost 2 bases to trimming and J lost 4 bases, with 11 bases between them. CDR3 bases: TGTGCCAGCAGTTACAGACCCTCGGGTAATGAAAAACTGTTTTTT. The encoded protein is CASSYRPSGNEKLFF.

This clone was detected once. The genes are TRBV5-5 and TRBJ2-2; TRBD1 is a possible D gene (6 bases). V lost 4 bases, J lost 3 bases, and 10 bases lay in between. Germline V lookup: CDR1 SGHKS, CDR2 YYEKEE (reference sequence). This CDR3 has 14 residues. The CDR3 protein is CASSTSGDTGELFF. CDR3 bases: TGTGCCAGCAGCACTTCAGGGGACACCGGGGAGCTGTTTTTT.

V usage is TRBV7-2 and J usage is TRBJ1-1; 8 bases fit TRBD1. Germline CDR1 and CDR2: SGHTA and FQGNSA. V gave up 4 bases and J gave up 3 bases; unmatched junction bases: 4. The CDR3 sequence is 14 residues long. The CDR3 nucleotides are TGTGCCAGCAGCTCGGGACAGGCGCACACTGAAGCTTTCTTT. Translated, it gives CASSSGQAHTEAFF.

This chain uses TRBV6-1 with TRBJ1-3; D call uncertain. V was clipped by 2 bases and J by 5 bases, with 13 bases between them. Germline lookup yields CDR1 MNHNS and CDR2 SASEGT. CDR3 length: 15 residues. The CDR3 DNA reads as TGTGCCAGCAGTGAAAACGGGGTTGGGAGAAACACCATATATTTT. Translation: CASSENGVGRNTIYF.

The V call is TRBV10-1, the J call TRBJ1-1, with D perhaps matching TRBD1 (6 bases). CDR3 length equals 14 residues. V lost 6 bases, J lost 1 base, and 12 bases lay in between. Germline CDR1 reads WNHNN; CDR2 reads SYGVQD (reference sequence). Here the CDR3 reads CASSRYRENTEAFF. CDR3 nucleotide sequence: TGCGCCAGCAGCCGGTACAGGGAGAACACTGAAGCTTTCTTT.

This rearrangement joins TRBV5-1 to TRBJ2-3, with D maybe TRBD1 (6 bases). The CDR3 is 14 amino acids. Trimming stripped 5 bases from V and 0 bases from J, with 10 bases between. Germline CDR1 is SGHRS and CDR2 is YFSETQ. CDR3 sequence: CASRDRVSTDTQYF. CDR3 bases: TGCGCCAGCAGGGACAGAGTTAGCACAGATACGCAGTATTTT.

The chain is built from TRBV11-3 and TRBJ2-7; 7 bases match TRBD2. The CDR3 length is 13 residues. CDR1 SGHNT and CDR2 YENEEA come from the germline V gene. Unmatched junction bases numbered 6, after V lost 1 base and J lost 9 bases. CDR3 residues: CASSLGAGDGQYV. CDR3 DNA: TGTGCCAGCAGCTTAGGGGCGGGGGACGGGCAGTACGTC.

This chain links TRBV27 with TRBJ1-2, with TRBD1 as a possible D gene (5 bases). The germline V gene encodes CDR1 MNHEY and CDR2 SMNVEV (reference sequence). The V end was cut by 6 bases, the J end by 3 bases, with 11 bases between. The CDR3 runs to 13 residues. The DNA for the CDR3 is TGTGCCAGCAGACGGGACTCCGACTATGGCTACACCTTC. It encodes CASRRDSDYGYTF.

The rearrangement joins TRBV7-8 to TRBJ2-2; 7 bases fit TRBD1. The CDR3 sequence is 17 residues long. Germline CDR1 and CDR2: SGHVS and FQNEAQ. V was clipped by 5 bases and J by 5 bases; unmatched bases: 14. The CDR3 is CASSARNRGPRTGELFF. The CDR3 bases are TGTGCCAGCAGCGCACGAAACAGGGGACCCCGGACCGGGGAGCTGTTTTTT.

The rearrangement uses TRBV24-1 and TRBJ1-1; TRBD1 might be the D (6 bases). Germline V gene sequence: CDR1 KGHDR, CDR2 SFDVKD. The CDR3 is made up of 14 amino acids. Trimming cost V 7 bases and J 1 base, with 12 bases left between them. The CDR3 region is CATRQGHPNTEAFF. DNA of the CDR3: TGTGCCACCAGGCAGGGACATCCGAACACTGAAGCTTTCTTT.

The V call is TRBV18, the J call TRBJ1-5, with TRBD1 as a possible D gene (5 bases). Germline values: CDR1 KGHSH, CDR2 LQKENI. CDR3 length: 15 amino acids. V was clipped by 2 bases and J by 6 bases, with 14 bases between them. CDR3 sequence (DNA): TGTGCCAGCTCACCAGCCAGGGATTTAGGTCAGCCCCAGCATTTT. Translating gives CASSPARDLGQPQHF.

The chain couples TRBV30 to TRBJ2-1; 9 bases are shared with TRBD2. The V and J ends lost 4 bases and 1 base, in that order; junction bases with no gene match: 8. Germline CDR1 is GTSNPN and CDR2 is SVGIG (reference sequence). The CDR3 is made up of 16 amino acids. CDR3 bases: TGTGCCTGGAACGGGATTAGCGGGAGTTCCTACAATGAGCAGTTCTTC. Translation: CAWNGISGSSYNEQFF. The entire variable domain, with the rest obtained from reference TRBV30 and TRBJ2-1, is as follows: SQTIHQWPATLVQPVGSPLSLECTVEGTSNPNLYWYRQAAGRGLQLLFYSVGIGQISSEVPQNLSASRPQDRQFILSSKKLLLSDSGFYLCAWNGISGSSYNEQFFGPGTRLTVL.

V gene TRBV24-1 combines with J gene TRBJ1-5, with D uncertain. The V end lost 11 bases, the J end lost 2 bases, and 27 bases lay between the germline ends. The CDR3 is made up of 18 amino acids. Germline V gene sequence: CDR1 KGHDR, CDR2 SFDVKD. The CDR3 protein is CAITPAGLLPGGNQPQHF. The CDR3 DNA reads TGTGCCATCACCCCGGCAGGCCTCCTTCCCGGGGGCAATCAGCCCCAGCATTTT.

The chain has TRBV12-5 and TRBJ2-3; D might be TRBD1 (8 bases). The CDR3 is 15 residues long. Trimming shortened V by 3 bases and J by 1 base, and 11 bases separated the two germline ends. The germline gives CDR1 LGHNT, CDR2 FRNRAP. The CDR3 loop reads CASGLQGGGTDTQYF. The CDR3 region has the DNA TGTGCTAGTGGTTTACAGGGGGGGGGCACAGATACGCAGTATTTT.